Following are 26 T cell receptor beta chains from one sample sequenced in a study of T-cell reconstitution after alpha-beta-depleted transplantation in children. As it was prepared, the TCRbeta library received unique molecular identifiers. TCRdb reprocessed the PCR reads via MiXCR and lists one record per CDR3 protein. The data contain around 600,000 distinct CDR3 sequences, 16% of them singletons. This specimen was PBMCs from the stem cell graft donor, taken from the stem cell graft. The receptors were sampled from a human donor who donated a stem cell graft to a child with acute myeloid leukemia.

The table lists this clonotype with many counts. The chain carries TRBV7-3 and TRBJ2-2; the D gene is possibly TRBD1 (5 bases). The CDR3 extends over 18 amino acids. Trimming left V 4 bases short and J 4 bases short, with 22 bases between. CDR1 and CDR2 (germline): SGHTA, FQGTGA. CDR3 in amino acids: CASSSRVTGPLATGELFF. The DNA of the CDR3 is TGTGCCAGCAGCTCCAGGGTCACAGGTCCTCTGGCCACCGGGGAGCTGTTTTTT.

This clonotype was seen repeatedly, ten times or more. The chain combines TRBV20-1 with TRBJ2-7; 14 nucleotides match TRBD2. CDR3 length: 15 residues. Germline CDR1 DFQATT, CDR2 SNEGSKA (reference sequence). With V trimmed by 5 bases and J by 3 bases, 6 bases remained unmatched. CDR3 DNA sequence: TGCAGTGCTGATGGGACTAGCGGGGGCGGCTACGAGCAGTACTTC. It translates to CSADGTSGGGYEQYF.

This clonotype came up a few times. V gene TRBV6-1 combines with J gene TRBJ2-4, with no clear D. The CDR3 is 15 residues long. V lost 6 bases, J lost 0 bases, and 12 bases lay in between. Germline V gene data show CDR1 as MNHNS and CDR2 as SASEGT. CDR3 DNA sequence: TGTGCCAGCAGACCCTCCAGCCTAGCCAAAAACATTCAGTACTTC. It codes for CASRPSSLAKNIQYF.

This clonotype was detected only a few times. The rearrangement uses TRBV20-1 and TRBJ2-1, with 8 bases matching TRBD2. The CDR3 runs 12 residues. The V and J ends lost 8 bases and 4 bases, in that order; junction bases with no gene match: 4. Germline-derived CDR1 and CDR2 are DFQATT and SNEGSKA (reference sequence). CDR3 nucleotides: TGCAGTAAAACGGGGGGGTACAATGAGCAGTTCTTC. This translates into CSKTGGYNEQFF.

V usage is TRBV5-6 and J usage is TRBJ1-1; 7 positions agree with TRBD1. The V gene end was trimmed by 4 bases and the J gene end by 0 bases; junction bases not matched to a gene: 12. The CDR3 has 17 amino acids. Germline loops: CDR1 SGHDT, CDR2 YYEEEE. Written as DNA, the CDR3 is TGTGCCAGCAGCGTGGGACAGCGAAGTCTCATGAACACTGAAGCTTTCTTT. Translation: CASSVGQRSLMNTEAFF.

There are many counts of this clonotype. The chain employs TRBV29-1 and TRBJ1-1; D gene uncertain. This CDR3 region has 11 residues. V lost 3 bases and J 11 bases, leaving 13 bases between the germline ends. Germline lookup yields CDR1 SQVTM and CDR2 ANQGSEA. The CDR3 DNA follows: TGCAGCGTTGACAGGAGTTTGGCGGCTTTCTTT. Translating gives CSVDRSLAAFF.

The chain uses TRBV20-1 and TRBJ2-1; 10 bases agree with TRBD2. V lost 4 bases, J lost 0 bases, and 6 bases stayed unmatched. The CDR3 consists of 16 residues. The germline CDR1 and CDR2 sequences are DFQATT and SNEGSKA (reference sequence). CDR3 DNA: TGCAGTGCTAACCCTAGCGGGGGTTTCTCCTACAATGAGCAGTTCTTC. This translates into CSANPSGGFSYNEQFF.

This clonotype was seen only a few times. This chain links TRBV12-3 or TRBV12-4 with TRBJ1-3, with D unclear. V was pared by 3 bases and J by 1 base, with 10 bases between. The CDR3 consists of 15 residues. DNA of the CDR3: TGTGCCAGCAGTTTCTTAAGGCGTTCTGGAAACACCATATATTTT. Translated, it gives CASSFLRRSGNTIYF.

Ten or more counts support this clonotype. The chain joins TRBV6-1 to TRBJ2-1; D is ambiguous. Trimming stripped 2 bases from V and 9 bases from J, with 5 bases between. CDR1 is MNHNS, CDR2 SASEGT, per germline. This CDR3 has 11 amino acids. The CDR3 bases are TGTGCCAGCAGTGAAATGGGTGAGCAGTTCTTC. Translated, it gives CASSEMGEQFF.

There are a few counts of this clonotype. The rearrangement joins TRBV7-2 to TRBJ1-5, with D perhaps TRBD1 (5 bases). The germline V gene has CDR1 SGHTA and CDR2 FQGNSA. This CDR3 contains 14 residues. V lost 4 bases and J lost 6, with 13 bases in between. The CDR3 DNA reads TGTGCCAGCAGCTCCGGGCCTCAGGGTCAGCCCCAGCATTTT. It encodes CASSSGPQGQPQHF.

This clonotype has at least ten counts. This rearrangement joins TRBV6-5 to TRBJ2-1; a possible D gene is TRBD2 (6 bases). V dropped 2 bases and J dropped 5 bases, with 13 bases sitting between them. This CDR3 spans 15 amino acids. The germline V gene has CDR1 MNHEY and CDR2 SVGAGI. The DNA for the CDR3 is TGTGCCAGCAGTTACGTAGGACTAAGGCACAATGAGCAGTTCTTC. Its translation is CASSYVGLRHNEQFF.

Regarding this clonotype: A much larger clone differs from this one at a single base, so this may be a read error. The V gene is TRBV7-9, the J gene TRBJ1-3, with D unclear. The CDR3 is made up of 13 amino acids. Per the germline V gene, CDR1 is SEHNR and CDR2 is FQNEAQ (reference sequence). Trimming took off 5 bases at V and 9 bases at J, with 14 bases between the two ends. The CDR3 DNA reads TGTGCCAGCAGCCGAGGACTGGAGGGCACCATATATTTT. Translated: CASSRGLEGTIYF.

The chain couples TRBV10-2 to TRBJ2-5; TRBD1 matches at 10 bases. Germline V lookup: CDR1 WSHSY, CDR2 SAAADI. V shed 5 bases, J shed 1 base, and the junction held 10 bases outside the gene matches. CDR3 size: 17 residues. This chain's CDR3 is CASSLEPGTGAQETQYF. CDR3 DNA: TGCGCCAGCAGTTTGGAACCCGGGACAGGGGCCCAAGAGACCCAGTACTTC.

The chain couples TRBV3-1 to TRBJ1-3, with TRBD1 as a possible D gene (5 bases). The length of the CDR3 is 14 residues. Trimming stripped 0 bases from V and 7 bases from J, with 10 bases between. Germline V gene data show CDR1 as LGHDT and CDR2 as YNNKEL (reference sequence). Written as DNA, the CDR3 is TGTGCCAGCAGCCAAGAGGAAGGGGTCAACACCATATATTTT. As protein: CASSQEEGVNTIYF.

The table lists this clonotype with a few counts. CDR3 in amino acids: CASSFDDEETQYF. The CDR3 nucleotides read TGTGCCAGCAGTTTTGACGACGAAGAGACCCAGTACTTC. The chain is built from TRBV12-3 or TRBV12-4 and TRBJ2-5, with unresolved D. This CDR3 comprises 13 residues. V lost 3 bases, J lost 3 bases, and 8 bases lay in between.

This clonotype showed up many times. The rearrangement links TRBV18 to TRBJ1-1, with D hard to call. The germline CDR1 and CDR2 sequences are KGHSH and LQKENI. With 3 bases removed from V and 1 base from J, the gap between germline ends came to 9 bases. This CDR3 is 14 amino acids long. CDR3 loop: CASSPQDTNTEAFF. The CDR3 nucleotides read TGTGCCAGCTCACCGCAAGACACGAACACTGAAGCTTTCTTT.

The chain uses TRBV20-1 and TRBJ1-5; TRBD1 matches at 12 bases. This CDR3 contains 18 residues. V shed 3 bases and J 4 bases; nucleotides not matched to a gene: 13. Per germline, CDR1 DFQATT and CDR2 SNEGSKA (reference sequence). The CDR3 sequence: CSASPWGQGARVNQPQHF. The CDR3 DNA is TGCAGTGCTAGCCCCTGGGGACAGGGGGCGAGAGTAAATCAGCCCCAGCATTTT.

J is TRBJ2-7 and V is TRBV25-1; D is ambiguous. V was trimmed by 7 bases and J by 4 bases, leaving 23 bases between them. The CDR3 runs to 16 residues. The germline gives CDR1 MGHDK, CDR2 SYGVNS. Written as DNA, the CDR3 is TGTGCCAGCAAATTCCATTACCGGGTCTCTACGTACGAGCAGTACTTC. This encodes CASKFHYRVSTYEQYF.

This clonotype was seen at least ten times. This chain uses TRBV29-1 with TRBJ1-1; D uncertain. There are 12 residues in the CDR3. The V end lost 5 bases, the J end lost 3 bases, and 10 bases lay between the germline ends. Germline CDR1 reads SQVTM; CDR2 reads ANQGSEA. CDR3 sequence (DNA): TGCAGCGTTCCGGCAGCTGACACTGAAGCTTTCTTT. It translates to CSVPAADTEAFF.

This clonotype has a count of ten or more. This chain connects TRBV4-2 to TRBJ1-2; 8 bases line up with TRBD1. V was clipped by 4 bases and J by 7 bases; unmatched bases: 17. The CDR3 totals 17 residues. Germline V gene data show CDR1 as LGHNA and CDR2 as YNFKEQ. CDR3 nucleotides: TGTGCCAGCAGCCGACCCCGGGACAGGATGGGCCGAGGTGGCTACACCTTC. Its protein is CASSRPRDRMGRGGYTF.

This clonotype was recorded at least ten times. The chain carries TRBV12-3 or TRBV12-4 and TRBJ2-2; D is ambiguous. The germline V and J ends were trimmed by 6 bases and 8 bases, with 7 bases remaining between them. The CDR3 sequence is 11 residues long. CDR3 protein: CASRLLGELFF. The CDR3 coding sequence is TGTGCCAGCAGGCTTTTGGGGGAGCTGTTTTTT.

This chain links TRBV20-1 with TRBJ1-6, with D maybe TRBD1 (6 bases). CDR3 length equals 15 residues. The ends were cut back, 0 bases at V and 4 bases at J, with 10 bases in the middle. Germline CDR1 reads DFQATT; CDR2 reads SNEGSKA (reference sequence). CDR3 nucleotides: TGCAGTGCTAGAGAAGGGGGGAGATATAATTCACCCCTCCACTTT. It is translated as CSAREGGRYNSPLHF.

This clonotype was counted many times. The chain links TRBV5-1 to TRBJ1-2; perhaps TRBD1 as D (5 bases). The CDR3 contains 15 residues. Germline CDR1 and CDR2: SGHRS and YFSETQ. V lost 7 bases and J lost 8, with 24 bases in between. The CDR3 region has the DNA TGCGCCAGCGCCACGTCAGCGAGGGCAGGGTACGGCTACACCTTC. It translates to CASATSARAGYGYTF.

The V call is TRBV25-1, the J call TRBJ2-7; weak D call: TRBD2 (6 bases). This CDR3 is 14 amino acids long. The germline gives CDR1 MGHDK, CDR2 SYGVNS. V was pared by 7 bases and J by 3 bases, with 16 bases between. Here the CDR3 DNA reads TGTGCCAGCATCGGGAGACAGTCGTTCTACGAGCAGTACGTC. It specifies CASIGRQSFYEQYV.

The chain employs TRBV7-3 and TRBJ1-1, with D maybe TRBD1 (6 bases). CDR1 and CDR2 from the germline V gene are SGHTA and FQGTGA. CDR3 length: 14 amino acids. The germline V and J ends were trimmed by 5 bases and 6 bases, with 16 bases remaining between them. The CDR3 DNA reads as TGTGCCAGCAGCACCACAGGGTTGGACGCTGAAGCTTTCTTT. The encoded protein is CASSTTGLDAEAFF. Based on the CDR3 plus reference TRBV7-3 and TRBJ1-1, the full variable domain is GAGVSQTPSNKVTEKGKYVELRCDPISGHTALYWYRQSLGQGPEFLIYFQGTGAADDSGLPNDRFFAVRPEGSVSTLKIQRTERGDSAVYLCASSTTGLDAEAFFGQGTRLTVV.

The chain links TRBV5-1 to TRBJ2-5; TRBD1 is a possible D gene (6 bases). Trimming removed 3 bases at V and 4 bases at J, with 10 bases between. Germline V gene lookup returns CDR1 SGHRS and CDR2 YFSETQ. This CDR3 is 13 amino acids long. CDR3 bases: TGCGCCAGCAGCTACAGGGAGATAGAGACCCAGTACTTC. It codes for CASSYREIETQYF.